Detailed here is one T cell receptor beta chain. The antigen it binds to is not known. No much larger clonotype is one base removed from it; base qualities were not supplied. The CDR3 has 15 amino acids, counting the end cysteine and phenylalanine. Only the CDR3 portion is preserved as DNA: 45 bases, with reading frame beginning at the first base. The germline V gene (reference sequence) provides CDR1 SGHNT and CDR2 YYREEE. Germline trimming amounts to 4 bases on V and 0 bases on J, with 3 as the count of junction bases outside the gene matches. The CDR3 regions of human TCRbeta chains were analyzed by immunosequencing. The authors' analysis ran thus. Repertoire TCRs were matched against a reference library of SARS-CoV-2-specific TCRs generated with the MIRA antigen-specificity platform. Breadth was defined as the fraction of unique TCRs that were SARS-CoV-2-associated, and depth was defined as the fraction of total T cells that were SARS-CoV-2-associated. Each spike-specific TCR was assigned to its reactive spike region and to a CD4 or CD8 class using the MIRA data. Log10-transformed breadth and depth values were compared by one-way ANOVA with Sidak's multiple comparisons tests. The immuneACCESS repertoire file appears here via TCRdb, limited to in-frame rearrangements. These files lack a portion of the clones; in checked studies, under half of the deficit traces to unresolved V genes, and the cause of the others is not known. For V, J and clone size, that table is used; D and trimming come from the DNA. This sample is represented by 75,000 or so clones; 80% to 95% of them were singletons. The ten biggest clones cover 25% to 30% of the sample.

The sample's time point, from its label and the paper: about 28 days (+/-7) after the second vaccine dose. Because spike-specific TCR depth and breadth did not differ between the two schedules, AZD1222 recipients who got a second dose at roughly 4 weeks were pooled with those who got a second dose at roughly 12 weeks. The vaccinee samples were drawn from two UK trials, COV001 and COV002, one of which was a single-blind randomized controlled phase 2/3 trial testing AZD1222 (ChAdOx1 nCoV-19) in healthy adults. For TCRbeta chain sequencing, PBMC samples were collected from trial participants at day 0 and at day 28 after the second dose. This sample is part of a study of T cell responses to AZD1222 COVID-19 vaccine (dated by TCRdb to the early 2020s). In terms of the full investigation: A total of 233 trial participants underwent TCR sequencing, of whom around 210 had received two doses of AZD1222 and approximately 26 had received two doses of the MenACWY control vaccine. Enrollment into the trials was organized by age into subgroups of 18-55, 56-69 and 70-plus years, and those subgroups contained approximately 150, 30 and 60 TCR-sequenced participants, respectively.

Overall study outcomes, separate from this receptor: Participants were mostly white British, with more females than males. The authors suggested clonal diversity may have been underestimated. After two AZD1222 doses, both the breadth and the depth of spike-specific TCRs were significantly higher than at day 0 and than in MenACWY recipients. Conclusions about previously exposed vaccinees are limited, since just five or six AZD1222 recipients were seropositive for SARS-CoV-2 at baseline. Because no day 14 peak-response samples were available, repertoires were characterized only after the peak T cell response. The vaccine-associated CD4 TCRs covered the entire spike protein, and the dominant responses fell in regions 160-218 and 743-854. The 56-69-year group was small, and its depth increase did not reach significance, likely because of low power. Reportedly, almost half of the unique spike-specific TCRs recognized epitopes lying outside the regions that are mutated in the B.1.351 and B.1.1.7 variants.

Sequenced material: peripheral blood, taken 28 days after the second AZD1222 dose. The receptor's source is an adult who received the AZD1222 COVID-19 vaccine. The chain links TRBV5-4 with TRBJ2-1; 8 junctional bases match TRBD2. The sequenced DNA: TGTGCCAGCAGCCCCGGGACTAGCTCCTACAATGAGCAGTTCTTC. This sequence encodes CASSPGTSSYNEQFF.